The T cell receptor (beta chain) under discussion was sequenced for a study of T cell repertoires in ileal Crohn's disease. TCRdb's table, derived via immunoSEQ multiplex PCR, lists solely in-frame clones and lacks some. The sample holds around 13,000 clones; 60% to 80% are singletons and the top ten take approximately 8%. Study outcomes and limitations: The median delay to postoperative endoscopy was approximately 6.4 months. Mucosal expansions were suggested to be mainly CD8 T cells.

Germline assignment: CDR1 SGHTA and CDR2 FQGNSA. V was cut by 0 bases and J by 7 bases, with 7 bases left in between. The CDR3 has 13 amino acids. Time point noted: neoterminal ileum biopsy at postoperative endoscopy, about 6 months after surgery. Comment on this clone: As yet, its antigen is unknown.

The sample consisted of ileal tissue. The clonotype originates from an adult with Crohn's disease. This rearrangement joins TRBV7-2 to TRBJ1-5, with D hard to call. The CDR3 sequence is CASSLAWWQPQHF. DNA of the CDR3: TGTGCCAGCAGCTTAGCGTGGTGGCAGCCCCAGCATTTT. The full variable domain, rest sourced from reference TRBV7-2 and TRBJ1-5, is GAGVSQSPSNKVTEKGKDVELRCDPISGHTALYWYRQSLGQGLEFLIYFQGNSAPDKSGLPSDRFSAERTGGSVSTLTIQRTQQEDSAVYLCASSLAWWQPQHFGDGTRLSIL.